This entry concerns a single T cell receptor (beta chain). The 5'RACE method, run with constant-segment primers, produced TCR alpha and TCR beta cDNA libraries (carrying sample barcodes and UMIs). TCRdb ran MiXCR on the 5' RACE reads and lists one entry per CDR3 protein. This table holds 350,000 to 450,000 distinct CDR3 sequences, roughly 20% found once. The data stem from a study of T-cell memory formation after mild COVID-19. The CDR3 covers 14 residues. Germline lookup yields CDR1 KGHDR and CDR2 SFDVKD. Germline trimming cut 6 bases from V and 7 bases from J; bases unmatched to any gene: 10. The rearrangement uses TRBV24-1 and TRBJ1-1; TRBD1 matches 7 bases. Specimen: PBMCs or a T cell subset sorted from them (not recorded which). This clonotype originated in an adult woman who had mild COVID-19 (a few samples of this study predate the infection). Cell type and time point are not known. The CDR3 region is CATSPSTGTLEAFF. In DNA, the CDR3 is TGTGCCACCAGTCCGTCGACAGGGACACTTGAAGCTTTCTTT.